The 13 T cell receptor beta chains below come from one sample, sequenced in a study of monozygotic twins with inflammatory bowel disease. TCRdb reprocessed the 5' RACE reads and keeps a single row for each CDR3 protein, giving no DNA. The sample totals under 200,000 distinct CDR3 sequences. The sequenced sample was blood. These receptors came from a human donor with ulcerative colitis or Crohn's disease, or a healthy co-twin of an affected twin (not recorded which).

This rearrangement joins TRBV5-1 to TRBJ2-7; without DNA, the TCRdb call of TRBD2 cannot be checked. Germline V lookup: CDR1 SGHRS, CDR2 YFSETQ. CDR3 size: 14 residues. CDR3 sequence: CASSLDRAFPEQYF.

V usage is TRBV29-1 and J usage is TRBJ1-1; there is no DNA to check the TCRdb D call of TRBD1. Germline CDR1 SQVTM, CDR2 ANQGSEA. This CDR3 region has 12 residues. The CDR3 is CSAGTGNTEAFF.

V gene TRBV5-4 combines with J gene TRBJ2-2; lacking DNA, the TRBD1 call made by TCRdb goes unchecked. Germline CDR1 and CDR2: SGHNT and YYREEE (reference sequence). CDR3 length: 15 residues. CDR3 residues: CASSPHPPNTGELFF.

This chain connects TRBV5-6 to TRBJ2-2; as DNA is missing, the TRBD1 call by TCRdb cannot be tested. Looked up from germline, CDR1 is SGHDT and CDR2 is YYEEEE. The CDR3 is 15 residues long. This CDR3 reads CASSLGGGPTGELFF.

This chain connects TRBV7-8 to TRBJ2-1; the D call of TRBD2 rests on TCRdb alone, since no DNA is present to check it. The germline gives CDR1 SGHVS, CDR2 FQNEAQ. The CDR3 extends over 14 amino acids. The CDR3 sequence: CASSYQGLSNEQFF.

The chain has TRBV28 and TRBJ1-6. In germline, CDR1 is MDHEN, CDR2 SYDVKM. The CDR3 is made up of 12 amino acids. The CDR3 sequence is CATVDPNSPLHF.

The gene calls are TRBV12-3 or TRBV12-4 and TRBJ1-5; TCRdb proposes TRBD1, but this gene call is untestable without DNA. The CDR3 spans 13 residues. CDR3 protein: CASSLGQANNQHF.

V and J are TRBV5-1 and TRBJ1-1; TCRdb gives TRBD1 as the D gene, but with no DNA this cannot be confirmed. Germline lookup yields CDR1 SGHRS and CDR2 YFSETQ. This CDR3 comprises 16 residues. CDR3 residues: CASSPGQGIRNTEAFF.

The chain combines TRBV7-2 with TRBJ1-2; the D call of TRBD1 rests on TCRdb alone, since no DNA is present to check it. Germline loops: CDR1 SGHTA, CDR2 FQGNSA. The CDR3 totals 17 residues. CDR3 residues: CASSLFGAAGRIQGYTF.

The chain links TRBV9 to TRBJ2-3; TCRdb gives TRBD1 as the D gene, but with no DNA this cannot be confirmed. The germline V gene encodes CDR1 SGDLS and CDR2 YYNGEE. The CDR3 is 18 amino acids. The CDR3 region is CASSVDPVWGTGTDTQYF.

The rearrangement joins TRBV7-3 to TRBJ2-2. Germline V gene lookup returns CDR1 SGHTA and CDR2 FQGTGA. This CDR3 spans 14 amino acids. The CDR3 reads CASSYLVGTGELFF.

The rearrangement joins TRBV3-1 to TRBJ1-5. The CDR3 contains 15 residues. Germline values: CDR1 LGHDT, CDR2 YNNKEL (reference sequence). The CDR3 spells CASSQRGNSNQPQHF.

The chain couples TRBV20-1 to TRBJ2-2. The germline CDR1 and CDR2 sequences are DFQATT and SNEGSKA (reference sequence). CDR3 length equals 11 residues. The CDR3 loop is CSVEYTGELFF.